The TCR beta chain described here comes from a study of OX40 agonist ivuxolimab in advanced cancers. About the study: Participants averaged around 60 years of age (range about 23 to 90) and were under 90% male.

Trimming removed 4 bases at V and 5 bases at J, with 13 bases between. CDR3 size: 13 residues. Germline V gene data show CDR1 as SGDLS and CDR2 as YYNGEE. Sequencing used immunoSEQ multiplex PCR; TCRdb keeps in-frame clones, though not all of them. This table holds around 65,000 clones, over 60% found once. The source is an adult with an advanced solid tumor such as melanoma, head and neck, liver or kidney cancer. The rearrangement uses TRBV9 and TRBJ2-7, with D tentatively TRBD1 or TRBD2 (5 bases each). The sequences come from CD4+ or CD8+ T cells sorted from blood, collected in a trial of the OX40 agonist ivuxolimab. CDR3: CASSPGPQNEQYF. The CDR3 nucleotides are TGTGCCAGCAGCCCGGGACCCCAAAACGAGCAGTACTTC.